The 31 T cell receptor beta chains given below trace back to one sample, sequenced in a study of blood T cells in healthy people across ages. A second about 7 to 12 cycle PCR used barcoded and J-beta primers. TCRdb ran MiXCR on the 5' RACE reads and lists one entry per CDR3 protein. The sample holds 1.2 million to 1.5 million distinct CDR3 sequences, roughly 45% seen once. The sequencing input was blood. Receptor source: a woman under 30 in good health.

The gene calls are TRBV4-1 and TRBJ2-5; 10 bases match TRBD1. Trimming cost V 2 bases and J 5 bases; bases outside gene matches: 5. The CDR3 loop spans 15 amino acids. The V gene's germline CDR1 is MGHRA and CDR2 YSYEKL. The CDR3 here is CASSQMTGGRETQYF. The DNA for the CDR3 is TGCGCCAGCAGCCAAATGACAGGGGGCAGGGAGACCCAGTACTTC.

The chain carries TRBV12-3 or TRBV12-4 and TRBJ2-1; unclear D gene. V was shortened by 6 bases and J by 13 bases, with 13 bases between the two germline ends. CDR3 length: 11 residues. The CDR3 here is CASSIRETQFF. In DNA form, the CDR3 reads TGTGCCAGCAGCATACGCGAGACCCAGTTCTTC.

The chain joins TRBV6-1 to TRBJ2-7, with 7 bases identical to TRBD2. Germline CDR1 MNHNS, CDR2 SASEGT. Trimming removed 2 bases from V and 2 bases from J; junction bases left unmatched: 6. This CDR3 contains 15 residues. CDR3 sequence (DNA): TGTGCCAGCAGTGAATATGCGGGAGTAGCCTACGAGCAGTACTTC. Translated, it gives CASSEYAGVAYEQYF.

This sequence joins TRBV18 and TRBJ2-7; D may correspond to TRBD1 or TRBD2 (5 bases each). The J call may not be correct, given that the DNA end is closer to TRBJ2-5. The CDR3 contains 17 residues. Germline assignment: CDR1 KGHSH and CDR2 LQKENI. CDR3 in amino acids: CASADFPFRVGAETQYF. The CDR3 DNA reads TGTGCCAGCGCCGATTTTCCGTTCAGGGTCGGGGCGGAGACCCAGTACTTC.

Points on this clonotype: This may be a read error: a much more frequent sequence differs by one nucleotide. The CDR3 reads CASRPALGVPNEQYF. In DNA form, the CDR3 reads TGTGCCAGCCGACCCGCCCTCGGGGTGCCCAATGAGCAGTACTTC. The chain couples TRBV7-2 to TRBJ2-7; a weak D match, TRBD2 (5 bases). The CDR3 is 15 amino acids. Per the germline V gene, CDR1 is SGHTA and CDR2 is FQGNSA. The V and J ends lost 8 bases and 7 bases respectively, with 24 bases between them. Filled out from reference TRBV7-2 and TRBJ2-7, the complete variable domain reads GAGVSQSPSNKVTEKGKDVELRCDPISGHTALYWYRQSLGQGLEFLIYFQGNSAPDKSGLPSDRFSAERTGGSVSTLTIQRTQQEDSAVYLCASRPALGVPNEQYFGPGTRLTVT.

The chain is built from TRBV28 and TRBJ1-1; D is perhaps TRBD1 (6 bases). The CDR3 is made up of 14 amino acids. CDR1 and CDR2 from the germline V gene are MDHEN and SYDVKM. V was pared by 7 bases and J by 1 base, with 13 bases between. CDR3 protein: CASTRGFSNTEAFF. CDR3 nucleotides: TGTGCCAGCACCAGGGGATTTTCGAACACTGAAGCTTTCTTT.

The gene calls are TRBV10-2 and TRBJ2-7, with 7 bases aligning to TRBD2. In germline, CDR1 is WSHSY, CDR2 SAAADI. There are 18 residues in the CDR3. With 4 bases clipped from V and 0 bases from J, the junction kept 15 bases outside the gene matches. The CDR3 nucleotides are TGCGCCAGCAGTGCCCATATCGGGAGGTCCCTGAGCTCCTACGAGCAGTACTTC. Its protein product is CASSAHIGRSLSSYEQYF.

The CDR3 region is CASSVGGGTSYNEQFF. CDR3 bases: TGTGCCAGCAGCGTGGGTGGGGGGACCAGTTACAATGAGCAGTTCTTC. This chain uses TRBV7-9 with TRBJ2-1, with a weak D call TRBD2 (6 bases). The CDR3 loop spans 16 amino acids. Germline lookup yields CDR1 SEHNR and CDR2 FQNEAQ (reference sequence). V dropped 5 bases and J dropped 4 bases, with 18 bases sitting between them.

This clonotype occurred many times. The rearrangement links TRBV29-1 to TRBJ2-1, with D perhaps being TRBD1 or TRBD2 (5 bases each). V dropped 6 bases and J dropped 6 bases, with 18 bases sitting between them. Germline CDR1 and CDR2: SQVTM and ANQGSEA. The CDR3 runs to 14 residues. The CDR3 sequence is CSVGAGVSVNEQFF. CDR3 in DNA: TGCAGCGTCGGGGCGGGCGTGTCGGTCAATGAGCAGTTCTTC.

This rearrangement joins TRBV20-1 to TRBJ1-6; 7 bases match TRBD1. This CDR3 is built from 15 residues. Germline CDR1 and CDR2: DFQATT and SNEGSKA (reference sequence). V lost 8 bases, J lost 10 bases, and 17 bases stayed unmatched. In nucleotides, the CDR3 is TGCAGTCCGGACAACCGGGACAGAAGATGGTCACCCCTCCACTTT. Amino acid sequence: CSPDNRDRRWSPLHF.

The chain couples TRBV7-8 to TRBJ1-2; 8 bases line up with TRBD1. CDR1 and CDR2 from the germline V gene are SGHVS and FQNEAQ. V shed 5 bases and J 2 bases; nucleotides not matched to a gene: 7. The CDR3 is 15 amino acids. For the CDR3, the DNA is TGTGCCAGCAGCCACAGGACAGGGTGGAACTATGGCTACACCTTC. It is translated as CASSHRTGWNYGYTF.

The V and J genes are TRBV6-5 and TRBJ2-3; possible D gene TRBD1, 6 bases. CDR3 length: 13 residues. The germline V gene encodes CDR1 MNHEY and CDR2 SVGAGI. V lost 6 bases and J 4 bases, leaving 11 bases between the germline ends. The chain's CDR3 is CASRQDSSDTQYF. As DNA, the CDR3 is TGTGCCAGCAGGCAGGACAGTTCAGATACGCAGTATTTT.

This clonotype appeared many times. The rearrangement links TRBV29-1 to TRBJ2-2; the D gene is possibly TRBD1 (6 bases). Germline CDR1 reads SQVTM; CDR2 reads ANQGSEA. The CDR3 has 12 amino acids. The CDR3 loop reads CSSRGPTGELFF. CDR3 DNA: TGCAGTTCCAGGGGTCCCACCGGGGAGCTGTTTTTT.

The rearrangement uses TRBV25-1 and TRBJ1-2; TRBD1 might be the D (6 bases). The V gene lost 3 bases and the J gene lost 4 bases, with 12 bases spanning the gap. The length of the CDR3 is 14 residues. In germline, CDR1 is MGHDK, CDR2 SYGVNS. The CDR3 here is CASSDLGTIYGYTF. The CDR3 nucleotides read TGTGCCAGCAGTGATTTAGGGACAATCTATGGCTACACCTTC.

This clonotype showed up just a few times. This chain connects TRBV20-1 to TRBJ2-1, with 11 bases aligning to TRBD2. V trimming: 2 bases; J trimming: 4 bases; junction bases outside the gene matches: 4. Germline V lookup: CDR1 DFQATT, CDR2 SNEGSKA (reference sequence). The CDR3 has 15 residues. This chain's CDR3 is CSARPGLAEYNEQFF. The CDR3 DNA is TGCAGTGCTAGACCGGGACTAGCGGAATACAATGAGCAGTTCTTC.

In this sample, this clonotype turned up a few times. Possible read error: a much larger clone is one base away. The gene calls are TRBV11-2 and TRBJ2-1, with 8 positions matching TRBD1. This CDR3 is 15 amino acids long. The trim removed 1 base at V and 2 bases at J, leaving 1 base unmatched. Per germline, CDR1 SGHAT and CDR2 FQNNGV. The CDR3 loop is CASSLVQGAYNEQFF. The CDR3 DNA follows: TGTGCCAGCAGCTTAGTACAGGGGGCCTACAATGAGCAGTTCTTC.

The chain employs TRBV24-1 and TRBJ2-1; 9 nucleotides line up with TRBD1. This CDR3 region has 15 residues. Per germline, CDR1 KGHDR and CDR2 SFDVKD. V was clipped by 3 bases and J by 7 bases; unmatched bases: 6. Here the CDR3 DNA reads TGTGCCACCAGTGATGGGACAGGGCCCGGGAATGAGCAGTTCTTC. Translated: CATSDGTGPGNEQFF.

As regards this clonotype: At one end, the junction sequence differs from germline, possibly due to a read error. V gene TRBV12-3 or TRBV12-4 combines with J gene TRBJ2-3; TRBD2 is a possible D gene (5 bases). There are 14 residues in the CDR3. The CDR3 is CASSFPRRPDAQYF. DNA of the CDR3: TGTGCCAGCAGTTTCCCTAGGAGGCCAGATGCGCAGTATTTT.

In this sample, this clonotype turned up a few times. The chain has TRBV20-1 and TRBJ2-3; D may be TRBD2 (5 bases). There are 16 residues in the CDR3. V was cut by 0 bases and J by 0 bases, with 13 bases left in between. The germline gives CDR1 DFQATT, CDR2 SNEGSKA (reference sequence). The CDR3: CSARDRRGSSTDTQYF. The CDR3 DNA is TGCAGTGCTAGAGATCGACGGGGATCTAGCACAGATACGCAGTATTTT.

At least ten counts were recorded for this clonotype. V usage is TRBV9 and J usage is TRBJ2-3; 8 bases fit TRBD1. V trimming: 3 bases; J trimming: 1 base; junction bases outside the gene matches: 4. The CDR3 extends over 15 amino acids. Per germline, CDR1 SGDLS and CDR2 YYNGEE. The CDR3 bases are TGTGCCAGCAGCGCCCCGGGACAGGGCACAGATACGCAGTATTTT. The encoded protein is CASSAPGQGTDTQYF.

The V and J genes are TRBV3-1 and TRBJ2-7, with D possibly being TRBD1 (6 bases). CDR3 size: 17 residues. Germline values: CDR1 LGHDT, CDR2 YNNKEL (reference sequence). The V and J ends lost 4 bases and 0 bases respectively, with 19 bases between them. The DNA of the CDR3 is TGTGCCAGCAGCCGATCTTACGCAGGGGATAACTCCTACGAGCAGTACTTC. It specifies CASSRSYAGDNSYEQYF.

Concerning this clonotype: A junction boundary mismatches the germline segment, possibly from a read error. The chain employs TRBV5-1 and TRBJ2-3, with 9 bases that match TRBD2. The length of the CDR3 is 16 residues. The germline V gene encodes CDR1 SGHRS and CDR2 YFSETQ. The CDR3 bases are TGCGCCAACAGCTTGGTTCCTAGCGGGGCGGCAGATACGCAGTATTTT. Encoded protein: CANSLVPSGAADTQYF.

A few counts support this clonotype. The chain links TRBV7-2 to TRBJ1-4; D unresolved. Germline values: CDR1 SGHTA, CDR2 FQGNSA. The CDR3 is made up of 17 amino acids. V gave up 5 bases and J gave up 4 bases, with 20 bases separating them. The CDR3 here is CASSHRTRGWDNEKLFF. The CDR3, as DNA: TGTGCCAGCAGCCACCGGACGCGTGGGTGGGATAATGAAAAACTGTTTTTT.

This clonotype was recorded a few times. This sequence joins TRBV6-1 and TRBJ2-3; no reliable D call. Germline V gene sequence: CDR1 MNHNS, CDR2 SASEGT. Trimming stripped 1 base from V and 2 bases from J, with 10 bases between. The CDR3 is 15 amino acids. CDR3 coding DNA: TGTGCCAGCAGTGAAGTAGGCGGCCTCACAGATACGCAGTATTTT. Its protein product is CASSEVGGLTDTQYF.

The chain links TRBV9 to TRBJ1-4; 10 positions agree with TRBD1. V gave up 4 bases and J gave up 4 bases; unmatched junction bases: 4. Germline V gene lookup returns CDR1 SGDLS and CDR2 YYNGEE. The CDR3 runs to 15 residues. The CDR3 region is CASSTRTGGNEKLFF. As DNA, the CDR3 is TGTGCCAGCAGCACCCGGACAGGGGGTAATGAAAAACTGTTTTTT. The full variable domain, its missing parts supplied by reference TRBV9 and TRBJ1-4, is DSGVTQTPKHLITATGQRVTLRCSPRSGDLSVYWYQQSLDQGLQFLIQYYNGEERAKGNILERFSAQQFPDLHSELNLSSLELGDSALYFCASSTRTGGNEKLFFGSGTQLSVL.

The J gene is TRBJ2-5, the V gene TRBV21-1; TRBD1 reflects the table's D call only, with no check against the DNA. TRBV21-1 is recorded as a pseudogene. The CDR3 length is 19 residues. CDR3 region: CASSKGGLTGTELQETQYF. The CDR3 DNA is TGTGCCAGCAGCAAAGGCGGGCTTACAGGGACGGAGCTCCAAGAGACCCAGTACTTC.

The J gene is TRBJ2-1, the V gene TRBV5-1; D not certain. CDR1 and CDR2 (germline): SGHRS, YFSETQ. CDR3 length: 13 amino acids. Trimming took off 7 bases at V and 9 bases at J, with 17 bases between the two ends. CDR3 sequence: CASLAYGQFEQFF. The CDR3 nucleotides read TGCGCCAGCTTGGCCTACGGCCAGTTTGAGCAGTTCTTC.

This clonotype was found once. V usage is TRBV20-1 and J usage is TRBJ2-7, with 7 bases lining up with TRBD1. After removal of 7 bases from V and 0 bases from J, the junction contained 9 bases not matched to a gene. CDR1 is DFQATT, CDR2 SNEGSKA, per germline (reference sequence). There are 14 residues in the CDR3. Here the CDR3 DNA reads TGCAGTGTCGCGGCAGGGGACAGCTCCTACGAGCAGTACTTC. Translated: CSVAAGDSSYEQYF.

This clonotype was picked up one time. This may arise from a read error, as a much more abundant clone is one base away. The CDR3 ends on some other residue instead of the conserved phenylalanine or tryptophan, so this is likely a read error. The rearrangement uses TRBV29-1 and TRBJ2-1; perhaps TRBD2 as D (6 bases). Germline V gene data show CDR1 as SQVTM and CDR2 as ANQGSEA. Deletions cut 3 bases from V and 0 bases from J, with 12 bases between. CDR3 size: 15 residues. The DNA of the CDR3 is TGCAGCGTTGAGGAAGGCGGGAACTCCTACAATGAGCAGTTCTTA. Translating it yields CSVEEGGNSYNEQFL.

For this clonotype: A much larger clone is a single base away; this may be a read error. The chain combines TRBV6-5 with TRBJ2-7; TRBD2 aligns across 11 bases. The germline gives CDR1 MNHEY, CDR2 SVGAGI. This CDR3 spans 15 amino acids. The V gene end was trimmed by 6 bases and the J gene end by 7 bases; junction bases not matched to a gene: 11. CDR3 in DNA: TGTGCCAGCAGATTACGACTAGCGGGGATACATGAGCAGTACTTC. Its translation: CASRLRLAGIHEQYF.

The V and J genes are TRBV28 and TRBJ2-1; possibly TRBD1 for D (6 bases). Trimming removed 6 bases at V and 7 bases at J, with 22 bases between. CDR3 length equals 16 residues. From germline, CDR1 is MDHEN and CDR2 SYDVKM. The DNA of the CDR3 is TGTGCCAGCAGATATCCCGGTGGTACAGGGTGGAATGAGCAGTTCTTC. Amino acid sequence: CASRYPGGTGWNEQFF. Complete variable domain (other parts from reference TRBV28 and TRBJ2-1): DVKVTQSSRYLVKRTGEKVFLECVQDMDHENMFWYRQDPGLGLRLIYFSYDVKMKEKGDIPEGYSVSREKKERFSLILESASTNQTSMYLCASRYPGGTGWNEQFFGPGTRLTVL.